This T cell receptor (beta chain) comes out of a study of blood T cells in healthy people across ages. General study points: PBMCs that were unsorted prevented a conclusive naive versus antigen-experienced comparison. Whereas aged donors had fewer naive CD4+ cells, long-lived donors had more of them and higher diversity.

Total RNA was extracted at no less than 6 micrograms per sample. The second PCR ran 7 to 11 cycles with a sample-barcoded 5' primer and J-beta primers. TCRdb itself ran the 5' RACE reads through MiXCR, one entry per CDR3 protein. The top ten clones hold around 2.9% of a sample with 600,000 to 900,000 distinct CDR3 sequences, about a quarter of them seen once. This clonotype was seen a handful of times. Its antigen is still unknown. After removal of 5 bases from V and 8 bases from J, the junction contained 10 bases not matched to a gene. The germline V gene has CDR1 SEHNR and CDR2 FQNEAQ (reference sequence). The CDR3 contains 15 residues. These data are also associated with another study on T cells of mothers and their children. That study adds: The study obtained over 8.5 million TCR beta CDR3 reads per mother and a few million per child.

This clonotype was obtained from a boy younger than 18 in good health. The chain recombines TRBV7-9 with TRBJ1-4; 8 bases align to TRBD1. Specimen: blood. CDR3 residues: CASSPQGARGEKLFF. The CDR3 nucleotides are TGTGCCAGCAGCCCGCAGGGGGCGCGGGGAGAAAAACTGTTTTTT.